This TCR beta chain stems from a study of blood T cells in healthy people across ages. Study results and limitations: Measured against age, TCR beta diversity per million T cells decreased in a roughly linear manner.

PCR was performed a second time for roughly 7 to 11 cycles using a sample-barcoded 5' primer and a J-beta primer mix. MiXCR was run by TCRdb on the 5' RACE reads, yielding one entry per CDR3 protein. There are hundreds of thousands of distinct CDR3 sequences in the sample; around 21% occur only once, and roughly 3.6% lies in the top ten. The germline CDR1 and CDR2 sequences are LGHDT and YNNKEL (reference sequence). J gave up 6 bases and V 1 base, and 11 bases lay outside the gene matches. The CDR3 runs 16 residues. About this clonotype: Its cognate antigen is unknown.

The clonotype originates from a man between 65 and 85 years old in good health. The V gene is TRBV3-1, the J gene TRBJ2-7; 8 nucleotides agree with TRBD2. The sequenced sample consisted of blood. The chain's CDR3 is CASSQGIAGGFAEQYF. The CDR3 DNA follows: TGTGCCAGCAGCCAAGGAATCGCGGGAGGTTTCGCCGAGCAGTACTTC.